The 20 T cell receptor beta chains below come from one sample, sequenced in a study of T cells after posttransplantation cyclophosphamide. Sequenced by immunoSEQ multiplex PCR; TCRdb stores in-frame clones only, minus some. The data hold over a thousand clones, with about 77% observed a single time. Treatment was busulfan-fludarabine conditioning, a marrow graft, and cyclophosphamide on days +3 and +4. The sequencing here drew on CD4+ T cells sorted from PBMCs, taken after allogeneic stem cell transplant with posttransplant cyclophosphamide. The receptor source for this set is a male patient aged 50 to 59 who received an allogeneic stem cell transplant from an unrelated donor, was CMV-positive, and had acute GVHD only. Part of the T cells may come from the graft donor.

The chain couples TRBV6-1 to TRBJ1-5; TRBD1 matches 8 bases. This CDR3 has 15 amino acids. Losses at the gene ends were 7 bases for V and 12 bases for J; bases not matched to a gene: 17. The V gene's germline CDR1 is MNHNS and CDR2 SASEGT. CDR3 residues: CASNKDTGGAGGQHF. CDR3 DNA: TGTGCCAGCAACAAAGATACAGGGGGTGCCGGGGGCCAGCATTTT.

This chain links TRBV18 with TRBJ1-5; a weak D match, TRBD1 (5 bases). Germline lookup yields CDR1 KGHSH and CDR2 LQKENI. This CDR3 spans 15 amino acids. Trimming left V 2 bases short and J 5 bases short, with 13 bases between. The CDR3 DNA follows: TGTGCCAGCTCACCATTGGGGGGGATAGATCAGCCCCAGCATTTT. Translating it yields CASSPLGGIDQPQHF.

A few counts support this clone. V and J are TRBV7-3 and TRBJ1-6; D gene ambiguous. In germline, CDR1 is SGHTA, CDR2 FQGTGA. CDR3 length equals 17 residues. Between the trimmed V and J ends, which lost 1 base and 6 bases, there was a span of 16 bases. CDR3 bases: TGTGCCAGCAGCTTAAGAGGAGGTCCCCGCGGTAATTCACCCCTCCACTTT. Its translation: CASSLRGGPRGNSPLHF.

This clone was found a few times. The same CDR3 also results from other DNA sequences found in this sample. The chain has TRBV7-6 and TRBJ2-3, with 7 bases fitting TRBD2. Germline V gene lookup returns CDR1 SGHVS and CDR2 FNYEAQ. CDR3 length equals 14 residues. The V gene end was trimmed by 5 bases and the J gene end by 1 base; junction bases not matched to a gene: 3. In nucleotides, the CDR3 is TGTGCCAGCAGCCGCGGGGGAGGCACAGATACGCAGTATTTT. This encodes CASSRGGGTDTQYF.

Within the sample, this clone is large. V and J are TRBV5-1 and TRBJ1-1; D gene uncertain. The germline gives CDR1 SGHRS, CDR2 YFSETQ. V shed 0 bases and J shed 7 bases, with 16 bases lying between them. CDR3 length: 15 amino acids. This chain's CDR3 is CASSLGTDPVYEAFF. The CDR3 coding sequence is TGCGCCAGCAGCTTGGGGACTGATCCCGTGTATGAAGCTTTCTTT.

The V and J genes are TRBV6-1 and TRBJ1-4; a possible D gene is TRBD1 (5 bases). Trimming took 10 bases from V and 4 from J, leaving 13 bases between them. The CDR3 is 13 amino acids. Per germline, CDR1 MNHNS and CDR2 SASEGT. The chain's CDR3 is CAIQTAGNEKLFF. Written as DNA, the CDR3 is TGTGCCATCCAGACAGCGGGTAATGAAAAACTGTTTTTT.

This sequence joins TRBV20-1 and TRBJ1-1; no reliable D call. V lost 6 bases and J lost 4, with 9 bases in between. This CDR3 is 11 amino acids long. Germline lookup yields CDR1 DFQATT and CDR2 SNEGSKA (reference sequence). The CDR3 loop reads CSAPTTTEAFF. CDR3 nucleotide sequence: TGCAGTGCCCCGACTACCACTGAAGCTTTCTTT.

The genes are TRBV7-2 and TRBJ2-7, with 13 bases that match TRBD2. The germline V gene encodes CDR1 SGHTA and CDR2 FQGNSA. Losses at the gene ends were 3 bases for V and 6 bases for J; bases not matched to a gene: 2. There are 14 residues in the CDR3. The CDR3 region has the DNA TGTGCCAGCAGCTTGGGGACTAGCGGGGCCGAGCAGTACTTC. The encoded protein is CASSLGTSGAEQYF.

As regards this clone: A read error may account for a junction end that differs from germline. The sample holds other DNA sequences that translate to the same CDR3. The V call is TRBV4-2, the J call TRBJ2-5, with 9 bases aligning to TRBD1. CDR1 and CDR2 from the germline V gene are LGHNA and YNFKEQ. This CDR3 is built from 16 residues. DNA for the CDR3: TGTGCCAGCAGCCAACAATTACAGGGGGCTGGAGAGACTCAGTACTTC. This codes for CASSQQLQGAGETQYF.

Of note for this clone: At one boundary the junction diverges from the germline segment, which might be a read error. The chain combines TRBV4-2 with TRBJ2-2, with D maybe TRBD1 (5 bases). The CDR3 is 15 residues long. The germline gives CDR1 LGHNA, CDR2 YNFKEQ. CDR3 bases: TGTGCCAGCACCCAAGGCGACAGGAACACCGGGGAGCTGTTTTTT. The encoded protein is CASTQGDRNTGELFF.

The chain combines TRBV5-1 with TRBJ2-1; 7 nucleotides align to TRBD1. The CDR3 totals 14 residues. CDR1 SGHRS and CDR2 YFSETQ come from the germline V gene. V dropped 0 bases and J dropped 6; count of bases not matched to a gene: 3. In DNA form, the CDR3 reads TGCGCCAGCAGCTTGGGACAGGGCTCCAATGAGCAGTTCTTC. It yields the protein CASSLGQGSNEQFF. Together with reference TRBV5-1 and TRBJ2-1, the CDR3 gives the full variable domain: KAGVTQTPRYLIKTRGQQVTLSCSPISGHRSVSWYQQTPGQGLQFLFEYFSETQRNKGNFPGRFSGRQFSNSRSEMNVSTLELGDSALYLCASSLGQGSNEQFFGPGTRLTVL.

The J gene is TRBJ1-5, the V gene TRBV6-1; D is uncertain. V shed 0 bases and J shed 2 bases, with 8 bases lying between them. Germline V gene sequence: CDR1 MNHNS, CDR2 SASEGT. This CDR3 contains 15 residues. This chain's CDR3 is CASSEAGKGNQPQHF. CDR3 nucleotides: TGTGCCAGCAGTGAAGCTGGCAAAGGCAATCAGCCCCAGCATTTT.

The table lists this clone with a few counts. The chain recombines TRBV4-3 with TRBJ2-7, with 8 nucleotides matching TRBD2. The CDR3 spans 20 residues. Germline V gene data show CDR1 as LGHNA and CDR2 as YSLEER. Losses at the gene ends were 0 bases for V and 2 bases for J; bases not matched to a gene: 18. DNA of the CDR3: TGCGCCAGCAGCCAAGATTTCCGTCAGCGGGGGACGTCGTACCCCTACGAGCAGTACTTC. Translation gives CASSQDFRQRGTSYPYEQYF.

This clone is a singleton in its sample. V and J are TRBV5-1 and TRBJ1-1; TRBD1 is a possible D gene (6 bases). V was cut by 3 bases and J by 5 bases, with 14 bases left in between. CDR1 is SGHRS, CDR2 YFSETQ, per germline. The CDR3 has 14 residues. CDR3 residues: CASSSSPGETEAFF. The CDR3, as DNA: TGCGCCAGCAGCTCATCACCAGGGGAGACTGAAGCTTTCTTT. Variable domain in full (rest from reference TRBV5-1 and TRBJ1-1): KAGVTQTPRYLIKTRGQQVTLSCSPISGHRSVSWYQQTPGQGLQFLFEYFSETQRNKGNFPGRFSGRQFSNSRSEMNVSTLELGDSALYLCASSSSPGETEAFFGQGTRLTVV.

This clone has just one count. The genes are TRBV5-1 and TRBJ2-2; D may be TRBD2 (6 bases). This CDR3 region has 15 residues. V was shortened by 0 bases and J by 4 bases, with 10 bases between the two germline ends. The V gene's germline CDR1 is SGHRS and CDR2 YFSETQ. The DNA for the CDR3 is TGCGCCAGCAGCTTGGGGGGAGCGGGCACCGGGGAGCTGTTTTTT. The encoded protein is CASSLGGAGTGELFF.

The chain uses TRBV19 and TRBJ1-2; TRBD1 matches at 9 bases. With 6 bases clipped from V and 5 bases from J, the junction kept 10 bases outside the gene matches. The CDR3 extends over 15 amino acids. CDR1 and CDR2 from the germline V gene are LNHDA and SQIVND (reference sequence). CDR3 sequence reads: CASSPDRGVGYGYTF. The CDR3 DNA reads as TGTGCCAGTAGCCCGGACAGGGGAGTAGGGTATGGCTACACCTTC.

The genes are TRBV18 and TRBJ2-5, with TRBD2 identical over 12 bases. Germline V gene data show CDR1 as KGHSH and CDR2 as LQKENI. The CDR3 consists of 16 residues. V trimming: 6 bases; J trimming: 0 bases; junction bases outside the gene matches: 5. CDR3 in amino acids: CASSTGLAGYQETQYF. The CDR3 nucleotides read TGTGCCAGCTCTACCGGACTAGCGGGGTACCAAGAGACCCAGTACTTC.

The V and J genes are TRBV13 and TRBJ2-7; 10 bases agree with TRBD2. Per germline, CDR1 PRHDT and CDR2 FYEKMQ (reference sequence). The CDR3 sequence is 15 residues long. V lost 4 bases, J lost 0 bases, and 3 bases stayed unmatched. The CDR3 spells CASSYGTSDSYEQYF. The CDR3 bases are TGTGCCAGCAGCTACGGGACTAGCGACTCCTACGAGCAGTACTTC.

The chain combines TRBV7-9 with TRBJ2-3, with a weak D call TRBD2 (6 bases). Deletions cut 5 bases from V and 4 bases from J, with 10 bases between. The CDR3 spans 13 residues. The germline CDR1 and CDR2 sequences are SEHNR and FQNEAQ (reference sequence). The CDR3 region is CASSPRGPDTQYF. The CDR3, as DNA: TGTGCCAGCAGCCCGCGGGGTCCAGATACGCAGTATTTT.

Regarding this clone: A junction boundary mismatches the germline segment, possibly from a read error. The V call is TRBV18, the J call TRBJ2-1, with D tentatively TRBD1 (5 bases). Germline V gene lookup returns CDR1 KGHSH and CDR2 LQKENI. The CDR3 contains 16 residues. This CDR3 is CASSPPKVGPYDEQFF. CDR3 in DNA: TGTGCCAGCTCACCACCGAAGGTGGGGCCCTACGATGAGCAGTTCTTC.